This T cell receptor (beta chain) was profiled in a study of PD-1 blockade in classical Hodgkin lymphoma. Across the whole study: Every 2 weeks, patients had 3 mg/kg nivolumab intravenously. Study results and caveats: Individuals initiating nivolumab under 1 year after ASCT were excluded. Why the repertoires differ is still unclear, perhaps disease activity or prior therapy.

TCRdb's table, derived via immunoSEQ multiplex PCR, lists solely in-frame clones and lacks some. The table includes tens of thousands of clones, 89% detected once. From germline, CDR1 is MGHRA and CDR2 YSYEKL. The CDR3 covers 19 residues. Unmatched junction bases numbered 8, after V lost 3 bases and J lost 0 bases. Concerning this clone: Its target is unknown.

Each of the patients experienced relapse following autologous stem cell transplantation, and their brentuximab vedotin exposure differed. Complete response, partial response or progressive disease was each patient's best response. This clonotype was sampled from a human donor with classical Hodgkin lymphoma. The genes are TRBV4-1 and TRBJ1-4, with 12 bases lining up with TRBD1. The sequences come from peripheral blood mononuclear cells (PBMCs), collected at baseline. CDR3 DNA sequence: TGCGCCAGCAGCCACGCCAAGGGGGACAGGGGGCCAACTAATGAAAAACTGTTTTTT. This encodes CASSHAKGDRGPTNEKLFF.